A selection of T cell receptor beta chains follows, all from one sample in a study of cytomegalovirus exposure and HLA in healthy donors. Measured with immunoSEQ multiplex PCR; TCRdb has only the in-frame clones, and not every one. Of 200,000 or so clones listed, 80% to 85% are singletons. The sample comprised PBMCs. The origin of the receptors is a boy younger than 10 in good health and CMV-seronegative. CDR3s leave out the opening cysteine and the closing phenylalanine or tryptophan.

V,J,CDR3
TRBV5-5,TRBJ2-7,ASSLQGMVYEQY
TRBV19,TRBJ2-7,ATTFGGDGEQY
TRBV6-5,TRBJ1-5,ASGGDPNQPQH
TRBV7-2,TRBJ2-7,ASSPTSRYEQY
TRBV7-9,TRBJ2-1,ASSLVPARMSYNEQF
TRBV7-9,TRBJ2-2,ASSPSGVLLNTGELF
TRBV5-1,TRBJ2-3,ASSLQIGTDTQY
TRBV9,TRBJ2-5,ASSDRGRGPETQY
TRBV28,TRBJ2-3,ASSLARDTQY
TRBV19,TRBJ1-5,ASMAPGQGRQPQH
TRBV9,TRBJ1-5,ASSVGGVGNQPQH
TRBV5-5,TRBJ2-1,ASSWRGLNNEQF
TRBV11-2,TRBJ2-5,ASSLELAGGRQETQY
TRBV30,TRBJ2-4,AWSVGTGAKNIQY
TRBV9,TRBJ2-1,ASSVEGSGGARDEQF
TRBV2,TRBJ1-5,ASSGTGPQPQH
TRBV10-1,TRBJ1-1,ASSEELGMYTEAF
TRBV6-1,TRBJ1-6,AITPQSYNSPLH
TRBV7-9,TRBJ2-1,ASSRGLGGGNEQF
TRBV11-2,TRBJ2-7,ASSSQRGTYEQY
TRBV29-1,TRBJ2-1,SVASRLARWNEQF
TRBV25-1,TRBJ2-7,ASRSSGRSYEQY
TRBV19,TRBJ2-7,ASTDTTEQY
TRBV2,TRBJ2-1,ASRGSGTSGGGEQF
TRBV5-6,TRBJ2-5,ASSLAKSFSPQQY
TRBV5-4,TRBJ2-7,ASSLDGLAGGEQY
TRBV29-1,TRBJ2-7,SARGGSSYEQY
TRBV7-9,TRBJ1-2,ASSSQGPANYGYT
TRBV19,TRBJ1-2,ASSIVSATYGYT
TRBV27,TRBJ2-3,ASSSGTSGRDTQY